The source of this TCR beta chain is a study of T cell responses to AZD1222 COVID-19 vaccine. This CDR3 has 15 amino acids. V lost 1 base, J lost 2 bases, and 12 bases lay in between. Germline V CDR1 and CDR2: SGHTA, FQGNSA. Broader study findings: Reportedly, nearly half of unique spike TCRs recognized epitopes outside B.1.351/B.1.1.7 mutations. Clonal diversity was possibly underestimated, and white British individuals and females predominated among donors. An increase in Spike-specific TCR breadth and depth was observed after two AZD1222 doses. Only six people who got AZD1222 tested seropositive at baseline.

As concerns this clone: What it binds is not known.

The assay was immunoSEQ multiplex PCR, and TCRdb's table has in-frame clones only and misses some. The data show 100,000 to 150,000 clones, approximately 88% seen once. This receptor was obtained from an adult in good health. The genes are TRBV7-2 and TRBJ2-7; TRBD2 is a possible D gene (7 bases). The material was peripheral blood, obtained on day 0 of AZD1222 vaccination. CDR3 DNA sequence: TGTGCCAGCAGCTTAGAGGGGGGGGCCGCCTACGAGCAGTACTTC. This sequence encodes CASSLEGGAAYEQYF. Full variable domain (remainder filled in from reference TRBV7-2 and TRBJ2-7): GAGVSQSPSNKVTEKGKDVELRCDPISGHTALYWYRQSLGQGLEFLIYFQGNSAPDKSGLPSDRFSAERTGGSVSTLTIQRTQQEDSAVYLCASSLEGGAAYEQYFGPGTRLTVT.